This T cell receptor beta chain is from a study of Ad26.COV2.S vaccination and SARS-CoV-2 variants. This table comes from immunoSEQ multiplex PCR, and its TCRdb copy is limited to in-frame clones, with some not included. The sample lists nearly 400,000 clones, about 88% occurring once. Treatment denoted: about 20 received Ad26.COV2.S at low or high dose, single or two shots; about 5 received placebo; per-sample allocation not given. Sampling happened 63 days after the first vaccine or placebo injection. Vaccination used an Ad26 vector expressing Wuhan-strain SARS-CoV-2 spike. The V gene lost 0 bases and the J gene lost 0 bases, with 16 bases spanning the gap. Germline V gene data show CDR1 as SGHNT and CDR2 as YYREEE (reference sequence). The CDR3 totals 18 residues.

V usage is TRBV5-4 and J usage is TRBJ2-1; the D gene is possibly TRBD2 (6 bases). The specimen was peripheral blood, collected in a trial of Ad26.COV2.S vaccine versus placebo. The receptor's source is a person aged 18 to 59 who received the Ad26.COV2.S COVID-19 vaccine or a placebo. The CDR3 loop is CASSLASGTASSYNEQFF. CDR3 in DNA: TGTGCCAGCAGCTTGGCTTCCGGGACTGCGAGCTCCTACAATGAGCAGTTCTTC. The whole variable domain, remainder taken from reference TRBV5-4 and TRBJ2-1, is ETGVTQSPTHLIKTRGQQVTLRCSSQSGHNTVSWYQQALGQGPQFIFQYYREEENGRGNFPPRFSGLQFPNYSSELNVNALELDDSALYLCASSLASGTASSYNEQFFGPGTRLTVL.